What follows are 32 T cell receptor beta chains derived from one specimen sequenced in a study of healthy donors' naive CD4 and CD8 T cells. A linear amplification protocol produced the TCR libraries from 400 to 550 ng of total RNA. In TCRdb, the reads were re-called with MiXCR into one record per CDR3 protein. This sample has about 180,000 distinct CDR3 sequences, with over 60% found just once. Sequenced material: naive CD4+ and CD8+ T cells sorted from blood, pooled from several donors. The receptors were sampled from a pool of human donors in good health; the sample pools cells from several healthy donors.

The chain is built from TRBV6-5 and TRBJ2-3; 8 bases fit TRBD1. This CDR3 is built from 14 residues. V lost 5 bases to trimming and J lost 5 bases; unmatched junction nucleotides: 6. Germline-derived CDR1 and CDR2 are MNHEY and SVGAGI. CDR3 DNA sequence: TGTGCCAGCAGTGAGACAGGGGCCATAGATACGCAGTATTTT. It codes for CASSETGAIDTQYF.

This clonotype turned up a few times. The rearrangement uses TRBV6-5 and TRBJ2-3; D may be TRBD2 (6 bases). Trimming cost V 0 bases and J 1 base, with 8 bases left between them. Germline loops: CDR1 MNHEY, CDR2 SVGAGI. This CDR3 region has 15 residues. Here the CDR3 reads CASSYSSSGTDTQYF. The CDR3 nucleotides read TGTGCCAGCAGTTACTCGTCTAGCGGCACAGATACGCAGTATTTT.

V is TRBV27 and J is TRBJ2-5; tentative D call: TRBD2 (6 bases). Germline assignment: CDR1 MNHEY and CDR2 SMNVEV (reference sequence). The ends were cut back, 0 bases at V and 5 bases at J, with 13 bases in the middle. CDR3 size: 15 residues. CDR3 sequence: CASSLSPGEEETQYF. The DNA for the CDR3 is TGTGCCAGCAGTTTATCTCCGGGAGAGGAGGAGACCCAGTACTTC.

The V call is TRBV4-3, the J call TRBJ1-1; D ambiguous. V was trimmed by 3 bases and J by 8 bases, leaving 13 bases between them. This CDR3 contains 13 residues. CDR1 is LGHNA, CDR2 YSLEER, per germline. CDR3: CASSQRVGLEAFF. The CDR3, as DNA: TGCGCCAGCAGCCAGAGGGTAGGGTTAGAAGCTTTCTTT.

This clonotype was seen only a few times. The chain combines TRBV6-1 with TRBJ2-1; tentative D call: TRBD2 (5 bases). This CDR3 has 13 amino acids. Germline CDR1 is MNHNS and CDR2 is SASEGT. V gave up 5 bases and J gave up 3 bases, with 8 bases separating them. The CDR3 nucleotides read TGTGCCAGCAGTTGGACTCGCTACAATGAGCAGTTCTTC. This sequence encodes CASSWTRYNEQFF.

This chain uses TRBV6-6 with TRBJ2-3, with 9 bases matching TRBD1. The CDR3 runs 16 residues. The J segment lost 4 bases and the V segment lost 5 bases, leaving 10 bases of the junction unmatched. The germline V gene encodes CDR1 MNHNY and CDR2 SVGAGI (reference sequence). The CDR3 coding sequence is TGTGCCAGCAGTACGGGGACAGGGCAACCGCCAGATACGCAGTATTTT. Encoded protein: CASSTGTGQPPDTQYF.

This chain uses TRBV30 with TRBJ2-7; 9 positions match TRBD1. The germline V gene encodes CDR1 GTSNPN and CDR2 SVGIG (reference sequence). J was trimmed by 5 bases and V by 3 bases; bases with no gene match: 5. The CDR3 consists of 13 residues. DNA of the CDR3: TGTGCCTGGAGCCGGGACAGGGACCACGAGCAGTACTTC. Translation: CAWSRDRDHEQYF.

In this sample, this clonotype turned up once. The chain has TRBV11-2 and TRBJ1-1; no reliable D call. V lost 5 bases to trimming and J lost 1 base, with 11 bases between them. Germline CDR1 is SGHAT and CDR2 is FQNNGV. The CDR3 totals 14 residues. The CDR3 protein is CASSPWRENTEAFF. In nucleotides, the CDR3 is TGTGCCAGCAGCCCCTGGAGGGAGAACACTGAAGCTTTCTTT.

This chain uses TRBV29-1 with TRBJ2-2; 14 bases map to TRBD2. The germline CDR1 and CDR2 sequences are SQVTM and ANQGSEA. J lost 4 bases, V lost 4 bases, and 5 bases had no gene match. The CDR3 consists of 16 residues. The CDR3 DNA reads TGCAGCGTTGCCGGACTAGCGGGAGGTAGCACCGGGGAGCTGTTTTTT. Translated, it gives CSVAGLAGGSTGELFF.

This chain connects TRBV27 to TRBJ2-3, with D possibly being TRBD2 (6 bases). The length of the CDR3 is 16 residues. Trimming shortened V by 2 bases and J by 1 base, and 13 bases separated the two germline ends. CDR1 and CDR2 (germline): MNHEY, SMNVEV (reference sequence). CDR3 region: CASSLLGGLGTDTQYF. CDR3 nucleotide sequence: TGTGCCAGCAGTTTACTGGGGGGTTTGGGCACAGATACGCAGTATTTT.

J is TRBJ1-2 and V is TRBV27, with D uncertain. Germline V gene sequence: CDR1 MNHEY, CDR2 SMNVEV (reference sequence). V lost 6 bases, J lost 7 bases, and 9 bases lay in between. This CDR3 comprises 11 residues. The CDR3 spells CASRTARGYTF. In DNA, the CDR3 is TGTGCCAGCAGGACGGCTCGTGGCTACACCTTC.

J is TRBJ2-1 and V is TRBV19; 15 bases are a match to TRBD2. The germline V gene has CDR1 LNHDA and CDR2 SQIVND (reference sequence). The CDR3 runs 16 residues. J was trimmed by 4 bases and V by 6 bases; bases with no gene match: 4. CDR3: CASRGLAGGNYNEQFF. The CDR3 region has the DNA TGTGCCAGTAGAGGACTAGCGGGAGGGAATTACAATGAGCAGTTCTTC.

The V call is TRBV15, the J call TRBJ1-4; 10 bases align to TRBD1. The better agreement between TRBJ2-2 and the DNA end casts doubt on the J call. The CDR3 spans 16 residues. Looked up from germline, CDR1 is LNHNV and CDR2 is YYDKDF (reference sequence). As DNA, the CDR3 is TGTGCCACCAGCAGTGAGACAGGGGGCTTGAGCGGGGAGCTGTTTTTT. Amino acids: CATSSETGGLSGELFF.

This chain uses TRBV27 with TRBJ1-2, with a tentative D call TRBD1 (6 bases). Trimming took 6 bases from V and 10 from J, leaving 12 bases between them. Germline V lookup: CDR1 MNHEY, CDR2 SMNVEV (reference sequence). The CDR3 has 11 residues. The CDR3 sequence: CASRVAGAYTF. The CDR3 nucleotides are TGTGCCAGCAGAGTCGCAGGGGCCTACACCTTC.

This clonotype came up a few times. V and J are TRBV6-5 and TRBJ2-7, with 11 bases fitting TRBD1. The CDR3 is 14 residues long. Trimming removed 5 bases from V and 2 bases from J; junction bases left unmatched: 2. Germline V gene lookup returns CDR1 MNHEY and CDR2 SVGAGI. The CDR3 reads CASSPDRGPYEQYF. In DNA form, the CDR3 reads TGTGCCAGCAGTCCGGACAGGGGGCCCTACGAGCAGTACTTC.

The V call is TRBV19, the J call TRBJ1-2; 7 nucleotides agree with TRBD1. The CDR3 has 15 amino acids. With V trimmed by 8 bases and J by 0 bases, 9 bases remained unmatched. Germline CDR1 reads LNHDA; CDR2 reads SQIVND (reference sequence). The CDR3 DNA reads TGTGCCAGTTTCGAGAGGGACAGAGCTAACTATGGCTACACCTTC. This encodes CASFERDRANYGYTF.

The CDR3 DNA follows: TGTGCCAGTAGTATAGCGGGAGCAGCAGCTGAGCAGTTCTTC. It is translated as CASSIAGAAAEQFF. The chain combines TRBV19 with TRBJ2-1, with D perhaps TRBD2 (6 bases). V shed 1 base and J shed 9 bases, with 13 bases lying between them. CDR3 length equals 14 residues. Germline assignment: CDR1 LNHDA and CDR2 SQIVND (reference sequence).

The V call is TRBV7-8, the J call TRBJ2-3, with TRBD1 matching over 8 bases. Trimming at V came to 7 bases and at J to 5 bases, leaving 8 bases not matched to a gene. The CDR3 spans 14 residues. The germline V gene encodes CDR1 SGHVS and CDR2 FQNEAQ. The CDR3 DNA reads TGTGCCAGCACCTTGGACAGGGCTGGAGATACGCAGTATTTT. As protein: CASTLDRAGDTQYF.

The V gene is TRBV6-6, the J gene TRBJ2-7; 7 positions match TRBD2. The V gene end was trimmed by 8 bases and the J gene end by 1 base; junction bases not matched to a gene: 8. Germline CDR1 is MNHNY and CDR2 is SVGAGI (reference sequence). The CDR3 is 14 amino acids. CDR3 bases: TGTGCCAGCTCGGGGAGGGATGCGTCCTACGAGCAGTACTTC. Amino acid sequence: CASSGRDASYEQYF.

CDR3 residues: CASSYALLAGGNNEQFF. The CDR3 nucleotides read TGTGCCAGCAGTTACGCGCTGCTAGCGGGAGGAAACAATGAGCAGTTCTTC. This chain uses TRBV6-6 with TRBJ2-1; 11 bases are a match to TRBD2. Germline CDR1 is MNHNY and CDR2 is SVGAGI (reference sequence). This CDR3 is 17 amino acids long. V shed 2 bases, J shed 5 bases, and the junction held 8 bases outside the gene matches.

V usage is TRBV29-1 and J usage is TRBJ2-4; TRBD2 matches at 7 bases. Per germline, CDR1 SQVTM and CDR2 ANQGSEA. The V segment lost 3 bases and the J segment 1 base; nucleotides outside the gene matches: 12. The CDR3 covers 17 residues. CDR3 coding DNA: TGCAGCGTTGAGAAACTCCCCTGGGAGGGGGCCAAAAACATTCAGTACTTC. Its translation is CSVEKLPWEGAKNIQYF.

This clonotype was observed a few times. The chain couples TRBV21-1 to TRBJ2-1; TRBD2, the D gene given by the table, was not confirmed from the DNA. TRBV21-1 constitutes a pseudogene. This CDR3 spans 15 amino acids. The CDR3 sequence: CASSKLAPIYNEQFF. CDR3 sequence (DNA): TGTGCCAGCAGCAAGCTAGCGCCGATCTACAATGAGCAGTTCTTC.

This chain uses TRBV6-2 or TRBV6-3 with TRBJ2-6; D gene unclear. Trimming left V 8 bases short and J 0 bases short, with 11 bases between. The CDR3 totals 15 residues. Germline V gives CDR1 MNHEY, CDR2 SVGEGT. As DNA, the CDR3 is TGTGCCAGCGACTGGAGACCCTCTGGGGCCAACGTCCTGACTTTC. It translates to CASDWRPSGANVLTF.

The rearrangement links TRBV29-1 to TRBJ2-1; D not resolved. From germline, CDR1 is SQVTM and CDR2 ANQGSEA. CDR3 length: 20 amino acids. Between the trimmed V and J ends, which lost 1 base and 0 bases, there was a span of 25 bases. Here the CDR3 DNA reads TGCAGCGTTGAAGGGGGTTTTAGTAGGATCTTCCTAAGCTCCTACAATGAGCAGTTCTTC. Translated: CSVEGGFSRIFLSSYNEQFF.

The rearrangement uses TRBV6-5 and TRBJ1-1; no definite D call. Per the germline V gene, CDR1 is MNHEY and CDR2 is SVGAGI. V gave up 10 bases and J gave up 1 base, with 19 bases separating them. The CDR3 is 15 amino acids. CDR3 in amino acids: CATSSLRSQNTEAFF. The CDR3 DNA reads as TGTGCCACTTCAAGCCTCAGGAGCCAGAACACTGAAGCTTTCTTT.

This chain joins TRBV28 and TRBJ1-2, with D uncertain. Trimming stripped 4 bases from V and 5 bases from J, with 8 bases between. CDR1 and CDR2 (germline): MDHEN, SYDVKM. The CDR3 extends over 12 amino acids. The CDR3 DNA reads TGTGCCAGCAGTTCCTACAGATATGGCTACACCTTC. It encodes CASSSYRYGYTF.

DNA for the CDR3: TGCAGCGTCGGACAGCCTCTAAACTATGGCTACACCTTC. Its translation: CSVGQPLNYGYTF. The chain links TRBV29-1 to TRBJ1-2; tentatively, D is TRBD1 (6 bases). The germline V and J ends were trimmed by 6 bases and 2 bases, with 13 bases remaining between them. The CDR3 is 13 amino acids. In germline, CDR1 is SQVTM, CDR2 ANQGSEA.

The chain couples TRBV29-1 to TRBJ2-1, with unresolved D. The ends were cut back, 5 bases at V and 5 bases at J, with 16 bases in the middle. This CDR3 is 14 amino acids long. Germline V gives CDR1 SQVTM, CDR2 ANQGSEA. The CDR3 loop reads CSVHSGPANNEQFF. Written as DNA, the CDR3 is TGCAGCGTTCACTCGGGCCCTGCGAACAATGAGCAGTTCTTC.

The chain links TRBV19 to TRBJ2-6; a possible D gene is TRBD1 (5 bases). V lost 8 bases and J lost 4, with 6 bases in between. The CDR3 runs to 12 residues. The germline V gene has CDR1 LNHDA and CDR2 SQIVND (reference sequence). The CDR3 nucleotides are TGTGCCAGTCAGGGCGGGGCCAACGTCCTGACTTTC. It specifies CASQGGANVLTF.

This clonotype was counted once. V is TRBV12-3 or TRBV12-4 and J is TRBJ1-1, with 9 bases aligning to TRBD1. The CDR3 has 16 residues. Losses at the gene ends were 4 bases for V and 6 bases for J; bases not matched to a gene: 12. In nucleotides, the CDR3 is TGTGCCAGCAGTTCCATCCCGGGACAGGGATGGGCTGAAGCTTTCTTT. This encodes CASSSIPGQGWAEAFF.

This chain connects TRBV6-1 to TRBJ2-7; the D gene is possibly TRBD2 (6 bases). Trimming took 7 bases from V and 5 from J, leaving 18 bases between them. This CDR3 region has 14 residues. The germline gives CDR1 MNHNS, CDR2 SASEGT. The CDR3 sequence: CASTNGRGLNEQYF. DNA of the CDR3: TGTGCCAGCACCAACGGGCGGGGTCTAAACGAGCAGTACTTC.

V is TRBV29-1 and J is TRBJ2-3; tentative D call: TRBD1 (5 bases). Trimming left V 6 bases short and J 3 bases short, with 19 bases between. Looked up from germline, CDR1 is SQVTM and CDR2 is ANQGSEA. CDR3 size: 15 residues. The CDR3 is CSVETVSLWTDTQYF. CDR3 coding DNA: TGCAGCGTCGAGACAGTATCCTTATGGACAGATACGCAGTATTTT.